This TCR beta chain was profiled in a study of Ad26.COV2.S vaccination and SARS-CoV-2 variants. Germline V gene data show CDR1 as LGHNA and CDR2 as YNFKEQ. The CDR3 runs to 12 residues. Trimming shortened V by 4 bases and J by 5 bases, and 8 bases separated the two germline ends. This sample's treatment: around 19 received Ad26.COV2.S at low or high dose, single or two shots; 5 received placebo; per-sample allocation not given. Sample collection was performed on day 63 after the first vaccine or placebo injection. In this sample, this clone turned up a few times. The same CDR3 also results from other DNA sequences found in this sample. Assay: immunoSEQ multiplex PCR; the TCRdb copy retains only in-frame clones and omits some. The data show a few hundred thousand clones, roughly 91% seen once.

The J gene is TRBJ2-5, the V gene TRBV4-2; D perhaps matches TRBD1 (5 bases). The sequences come from peripheral blood, collected in a trial of Ad26.COV2.S vaccine versus placebo. The source is a person aged 18 to 59 who received the Ad26.COV2.S COVID-19 vaccine or a placebo. CDR3 protein: CASSPNRETQYF. In DNA, the CDR3 is TGTGCCAGCAGCCCCAACAGGGAGACCCAGTACTTC.